This is a list of T cell receptor beta chains from one sample in a study of cytomegalovirus exposure and HLA in healthy donors. The protocol was immunoSEQ multiplex PCR, while the TCRdb copy is restricted to in-frame clones and leaves out a portion. The sample contains some 180,000 clones, 82% of which appear only once. The sample consisted of PBMCs. The receptors shown here come from a man in his forties or fifties in good health and CMV-seronegative. The CDR3 runs from the conserved cysteine through the conserved F or W. A D gene is named only where the DNA matches it firmly. Not every row has a clone size; where given, it reads once, few, many or a size class.

size	J	D	V	DNA	CDR3
-	TRBJ1-5	-	TRBV6-5	TGTGCCAGCAGCCGCTCCCTAGGGGGCAATCAGCCCCAGCATTTT	CASSRSLGGNQPQHF
-	TRBJ2-2	TRBD2	TRBV5-1	TGCGCCAGCAGCCCACGGGAGGGATTGGGCGGGGAGCTGTTTTTT	CASSPREGLGGELFF
-	TRBJ1-1	TRBD1	TRBV28	TGTGCCAGCCCATCCGGGACAGGGGGCTTTTTGAACACTGAAGCTTTCTTT	CASPSGTGGFLNTEAFF
-	TRBJ2-5	TRBD1	TRBV6-5	TGTGCCAGCAATATGGACAGGCCAACGGAGACCCAGTACTTC	CASNMDRPTETQYF
-	TRBJ1-2	-	TRBV28	TGTGCCAGCAGTGCATTCGTCCCGGGGGGCTACACCTTC	CASSAFVPGGYTF
-	TRBJ2-7	TRBD1	TRBV10-2	TGCGCCAGCAGCCACAGGGGGGAAGGGTCGGAGCAGTACTTC	CASSHRGEGSEQYF
-	TRBJ2-2	-	TRBV9	TGTGCCAGCAGCCAGAACACCGGGGAGCTGTTTTTT	CASSQNTGELFF
-	TRBJ1-1	-	TRBV28	TGTGCCAGCAGGGCAGGAAGAGAAGCTTTCTTT	CASRAGREAFF
-	TRBJ2-5	TRBD1	TRBV5-1	TGCGCCAGCAGCCCGGGACAGGGGGCCTGGCAAGAGACCCAGTACTTC	CASSPGQGAWQETQYF
few	TRBJ1-2	TRBD1	TRBV6-6	TGTGCCAGCAGCCCCGGGACAGGGATCTATGGCTACACCTTC	CASSPGTGIYGYTF
-	TRBJ2-1	TRBD2	TRBV6-1	TGTGCCAGCAGTGAATTTGGGACTAGCGTTTACAATGAGCAGTTCTTC	CASSEFGTSVYNEQFF
-	TRBJ1-5	-	TRBV28	TGTGCCAGCAGTTTATACCGGGACAACAATCAGCCCCAGCATTTT	CASSLYRDNNQPQHF
-	TRBJ2-1	TRBD2	TRBV7-6	TGTGCCAGCAGTTCCCGGACTAGCGGGAGTAGGAATGAGCAGTTCTTC	CASSSRTSGSRNEQFF
-	TRBJ2-1	TRBD2	TRBV28	TGTGCCAGCAGTTTCCCTAGCGGGGGGGCCCATGAGCAGTTCTTC	CASSFPSGGAHEQFF
-	TRBJ2-5	-	TRBV4-2	TGTGCCAGCAGCCCGCACTTACTCTCCTCTCCCCGGGAAGAGACCCAGTACTTC	CASSPHLLSSPREETQYF
-	TRBJ1-5	TRBD1	TRBV25-1	TGTGCCAGCAGGGGGACAGGGGGAGGAAATCAGCCCCAGCATTTT	CASRGTGGGNQPQHF
-	TRBJ1-3	-	TRBV6-5	TGTGCCAGCAGTTACGGTCGGTTCAGGAATGGAAACACCATATATTTT	CASSYGRFRNGNTIYF
-	TRBJ2-7	TRBD1	TRBV2	TGTGCCAGCAGTGCCTCCGGGACAGTCTCCTACGAGCAGTACTTC	CASSASGTVSYEQYF
-	TRBJ1-5	TRBD1	TRBV7-2	TGTGCCAGCAGCTCGACAGGGCCTAGTCAGCCCCAGCATTTT	CASSSTGPSQPQHF
-	TRBJ2-7	-	TRBV29-1	TGCAGCGTTGAGGGGCTCAGACAGACCTACGAGCAGTACTTC	CSVEGLRQTYEQYF
once	TRBJ1-2	TRBD1	TRBV28	TGTGCCAGCAGTCGACAGGGGGCTCGCTATGGCTACACCTTC	CASSRQGARYGYTF
few	TRBJ2-1	TRBD1	TRBV7-2	TGTGCCAGCAGCTCAACGGGACAGGTATACAATGAGCAGTTCTTC	CASSSTGQVYNEQFF
-	TRBJ2-2	TRBD2	TRBV27	TGTGCCAGCAGTAGGCTAGCGGACACCGGGGAGCTGTTTTTT	CASSRLADTGELFF
-	TRBJ2-7	-	TRBV6-1	TGTGCCAGCAGTCCGGATCGGGGCTCCTACGAGCAGTACTTC	CASSPDRGSYEQYF
few	TRBJ1-1	TRBD1	TRBV30	TGTGCCTGGATCGGACAGGGGAACGTCGGGGCTTTCTTT	CAWIGQGNVGAFF
-	TRBJ1-1	-	TRBV7-9	TGTGCCAGCAGCGTCGACAGTGGCTACACTGAAGCTTTCTTT	CASSVDSGYTEAFF
-	TRBJ2-2	-	TRBV4-1	TGCGCCAGCAGCCAAGTGTGGAGGGCCGGGGAGCTGTTTTTT	CASSQVWRAGELFF
-	TRBJ2-7	TRBD1	TRBV28	TGTGCCAGCAGACAAGACAGGGGGACCTACGAGCAGTACTTC	CASRQDRGTYEQYF
-	TRBJ1-5	-	TRBV7-9	TGTTCCAGCAGCTTAGGGCCTCAGCCCCAGCATTTT	CSSSLGPQPQHF
-	TRBJ2-4	TRBD1	TRBV11-3	TGTGCCAGCAGCCGTACAGGGGGAAAAAACATTCAGTACTTC	CASSRTGGKNIQYF
-	TRBJ2-2	-	TRBV7-3	TGTGCCAGCAGCGGACAGACCGGGGAGCTGTTTTTT	CASSGQTGELFF
-	TRBJ2-3	-	TRBV5-6	TGTGCCAGCAGCTTGAACCTCGGTGGTACGCAGTATTTT	CASSLNLGGTQYF
-	TRBJ2-1	TRBD1	TRBV5-4	TGTGCCAGCAGCTCGGGACAGGGGAACTACAATGAGCAGTTCTTC	CASSSGQGNYNEQFF
few	TRBJ2-5	-	TRBV6-5	TGTGCCAGCAGTTACCGTTTGGAGACCCAGTACTTC	CASSYRLETQYF
-	TRBJ2-7	TRBD2	TRBV7-2	TGTGCCAGCAGCTCTGGACTAGCCCAAGCCTACGAGCAGTACTTC	CASSSGLAQAYEQYF
-	TRBJ2-6	-	TRBV5-5	TGTGCCAGTGGACAGTCTGGGGCCAACGTCCTGACTTTC	CASGQSGANVLTF
-	TRBJ2-7	TRBD2	TRBV27	TGTGCCAGCAGGGGGGGGATGTGGAGATCCTACGAGCAGTACTTC	CASRGGMWRSYEQYF
-	TRBJ1-1	TRBD1	TRBV7-9	TGTGCCAGCAGCGCCGGACAGGTGAACACTGAAGCTTTCTTT	CASSAGQVNTEAFF
-	TRBJ2-7	TRBD1	TRBV4-2	TGTGCCAGCAGCCACCTACGGACAGGGACGTACGAGCAGTACTTC	CASSHLRTGTYEQYF
-	TRBJ1-3	-	TRBV4-3	TGCGCCAGCAGCCAAGATTCCGAGTCTGGAAACACCATATATTTT	CASSQDSESGNTIYF
-	TRBJ2-7	TRBD1	TRBV11-3	TGTGCCAGCAGCTCAGGACAGGGGGGAAACGAGCAGTACTTC	CASSSGQGGNEQYF
few	TRBJ2-2	TRBD2	TRBV9	TGTGCCAGCAGCGTTGGCCTAGCGGGCACCGGGGAGCTGTTTTTT	CASSVGLAGTGELFF
-	TRBJ1-4	-	TRBV7-2	TGTGCCAGCAGCTCCATTAATTCGGGGACTAATGAAAAACTGTTTTTT	CASSSINSGTNEKLFF
-	TRBJ2-1	-	TRBV6-1	TGTGCCAGCAGTGAAAAGCCGGGAACTTACAATGAGCAGTTCTTC	CASSEKPGTYNEQFF
-	TRBJ1-5	-	TRBV6-5	TGTGCCAGCAGTTACGGCAGCAATCAGCCCCAGCATTTT	CASSYGSNQPQHF
-	TRBJ1-5	TRBD1	TRBV28	TGTGCCAGCAGTTTAAGTACAGGGGCTCGCAATCAGCCCCAGCATTTT	CASSLSTGARNQPQHF
once	TRBJ2-3	TRBD2	TRBV5-4	TGTGCCAGCACCAAGGACCTAGCGGGAGGACGGGGAACAGATACGCAGTATTTT	CASTKDLAGGRGTDTQYF
-	TRBJ1-1	TRBD1	TRBV28	TGTGCCAGCAGTCGTCCGGGACAGGGGAGGACTGAAGCTTTCTTT	CASSRPGQGRTEAFF
once	TRBJ2-7	TRBD1	TRBV27	TGTGCCAGCCGTCCAGACAGGGACTACGAGCAGTACTTC	CASRPDRDYEQYF
-	TRBJ1-3	TRBD1	TRBV11-2	TGTGCCAGCAGTTACCCACGGACAGGGACAGCCGGAAACACCATATATTTT	CASSYPRTGTAGNTIYF
-	TRBJ1-1	TRBD1	TRBV5-6	TGTGCCAGCAGTTCCCCACAGGGGGGAATTTTGAACACTGAAGCTTTCTTT	CASSSPQGGILNTEAFF
once	TRBJ1-4	TRBD1	TRBV28	TGTGCCAGCAGTTTATACTTGGGACAGGACATATCTAATGAAAAACTGTTTTTT	CASSLYLGQDISNEKLFF
-	TRBJ1-1	-	TRBV7-2	TGTGCCAGCAGCCGAGGACAGAACACTGAAGCTTTCTTT	CASSRGQNTEAFF
once	TRBJ1-4	TRBD1	TRBV7-2	TGTGCCAGCAGCTCTCGACAGGGGGGGGATGAAAAACTGTTTTTT	CASSSRQGGDEKLFF
once	TRBJ1-6	TRBD1	TRBV6-5	TGTGCCAGCAGTTTAAATCCGGGACAGGGATATTCACCCCTCCACTTT	CASSLNPGQGYSPLHF
-	TRBJ2-1	TRBD2	TRBV9	TGTGCCAGCAGCGTTGCTCCGGGACTAGCGGGGGCCAATGAGCAGTTCTTC	CASSVAPGLAGANEQFF
few	TRBJ2-1	TRBD2	TRBV5-5	TGTGCCAGCAGCTACGGCGGGTGGGGACTAGCGGGGGGTCGCGATGAGCAGTTCTTC	CASSYGGWGLAGGRDEQFF
-	TRBJ2-7	TRBD2	TRBV29-1	TGCAGCGTTGCGACTAGCGACTCCTACGGGCAGTACTTC	CSVATSDSYGQYF
few	TRBJ1-1	TRBD1	TRBV4-3	TGCGCCAGCAGCCAAGGGACAGGGTTTATGAACACTGAAGCTTTCTTT	CASSQGTGFMNTEAFF
-	TRBJ2-3	TRBD2	TRBV14	TGTGCCAGCAGCCAAGGAGTCACTAGCGGGGATACGCAGTATTTT	CASSQGVTSGDTQYF